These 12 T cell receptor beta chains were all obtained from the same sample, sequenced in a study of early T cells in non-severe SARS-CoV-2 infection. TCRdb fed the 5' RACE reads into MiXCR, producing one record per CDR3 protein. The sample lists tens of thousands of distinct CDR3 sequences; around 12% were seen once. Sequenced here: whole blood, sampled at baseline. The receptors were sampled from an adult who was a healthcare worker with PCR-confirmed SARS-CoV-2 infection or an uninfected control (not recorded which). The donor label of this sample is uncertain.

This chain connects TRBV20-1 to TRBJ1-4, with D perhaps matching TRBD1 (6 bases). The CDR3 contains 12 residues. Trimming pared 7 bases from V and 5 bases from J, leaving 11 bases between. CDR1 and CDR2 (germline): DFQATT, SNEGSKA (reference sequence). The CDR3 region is CSGTEQNEKLFF. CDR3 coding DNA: TGCAGTGGGACAGAGCAGAATGAAAAACTGTTTTTT.

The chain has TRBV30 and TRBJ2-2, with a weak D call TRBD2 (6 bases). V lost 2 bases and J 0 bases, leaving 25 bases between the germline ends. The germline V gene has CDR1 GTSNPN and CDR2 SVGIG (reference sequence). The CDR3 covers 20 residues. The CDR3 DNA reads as TGTGCCTGGAGTAAAATCACCGCGTTGGGGGGAACGGCGAACACCGGGGAGCTGTTTTTT. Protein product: CAWSKITALGGTANTGELFF.

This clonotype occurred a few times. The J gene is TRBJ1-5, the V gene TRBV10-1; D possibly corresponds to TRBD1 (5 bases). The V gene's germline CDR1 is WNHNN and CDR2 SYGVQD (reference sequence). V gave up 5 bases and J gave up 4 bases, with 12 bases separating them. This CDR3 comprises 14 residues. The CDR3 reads CASSPGTANQPQHF. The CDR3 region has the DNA TGCGCCAGCAGTCCCGGGACGGCGAATCAGCCCCAGCATTTT.

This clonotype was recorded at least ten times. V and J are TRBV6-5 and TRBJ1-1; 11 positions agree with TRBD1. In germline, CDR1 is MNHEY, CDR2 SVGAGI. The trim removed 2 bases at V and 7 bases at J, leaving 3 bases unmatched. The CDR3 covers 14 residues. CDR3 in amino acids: CASSYRTGGSEAFF. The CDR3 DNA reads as TGTGCCAGCAGTTACCGGACAGGGGGCAGTGAAGCTTTCTTT.

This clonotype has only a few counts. In DNA form, the CDR3 reads TGTGCCAGCAGTTACTCGACGTTTACGAGCTCCTACAATGAGCAGTTCTTC. Encoded protein: CASSYSTFTSSYNEQFF. V gene TRBV6-5 combines with J gene TRBJ2-1; unclear D gene. Looked up from germline, CDR1 is MNHEY and CDR2 is SVGAGI. The V and J ends lost 0 bases and 0 bases respectively, with 12 bases between them. CDR3 length equals 17 residues.

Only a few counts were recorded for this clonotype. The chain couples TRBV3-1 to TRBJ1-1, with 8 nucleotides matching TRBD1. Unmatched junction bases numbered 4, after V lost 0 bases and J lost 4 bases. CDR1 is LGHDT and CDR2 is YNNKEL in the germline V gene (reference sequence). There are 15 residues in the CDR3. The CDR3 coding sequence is TGTGCCAGCAGCCAAGATAGGACAGGGCCCACTGAAGCTTTCTTT. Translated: CASSQDRTGPTEAFF.

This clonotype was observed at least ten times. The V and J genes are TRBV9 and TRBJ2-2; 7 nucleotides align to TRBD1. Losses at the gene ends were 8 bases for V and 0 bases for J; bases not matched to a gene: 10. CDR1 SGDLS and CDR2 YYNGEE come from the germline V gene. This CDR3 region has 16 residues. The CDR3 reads CASDRSGTANTGELFF. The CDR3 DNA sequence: TGTGCCAGTGATAGATCCGGGACAGCGAACACCGGGGAGCTGTTTTTT.

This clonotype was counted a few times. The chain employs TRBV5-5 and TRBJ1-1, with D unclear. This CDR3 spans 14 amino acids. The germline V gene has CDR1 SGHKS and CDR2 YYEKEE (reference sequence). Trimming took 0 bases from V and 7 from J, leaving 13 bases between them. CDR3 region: CASSLALPGGEAFF. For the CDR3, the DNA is TGTGCCAGCAGCTTGGCATTACCGGGTGGTGAAGCTTTCTTT.

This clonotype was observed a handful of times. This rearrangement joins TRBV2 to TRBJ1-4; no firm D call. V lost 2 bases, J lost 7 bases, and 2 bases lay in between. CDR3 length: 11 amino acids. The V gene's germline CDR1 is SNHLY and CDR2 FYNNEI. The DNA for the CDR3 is TGTGCCAGCAGTGAAAGTGAAAAACTGTTTTTT. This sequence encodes CASSESEKLFF.

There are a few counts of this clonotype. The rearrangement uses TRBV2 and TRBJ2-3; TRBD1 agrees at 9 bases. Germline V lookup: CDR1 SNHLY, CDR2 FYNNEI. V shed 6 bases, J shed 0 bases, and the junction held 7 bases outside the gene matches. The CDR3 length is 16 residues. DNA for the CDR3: TGTGCCAGCAGGAGAAGGGGGACAGGGAGCACAGATACGCAGTATTTT. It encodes CASRRRGTGSTDTQYF.

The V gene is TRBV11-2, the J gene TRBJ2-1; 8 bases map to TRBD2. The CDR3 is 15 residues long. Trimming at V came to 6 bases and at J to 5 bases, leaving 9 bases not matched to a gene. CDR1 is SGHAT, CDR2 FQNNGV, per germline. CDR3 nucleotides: TGTGCCAGCAGGAAAGCACTAGCGGCCAACAATGAGCAGTTCTTC. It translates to CASRKALAANNEQFF.

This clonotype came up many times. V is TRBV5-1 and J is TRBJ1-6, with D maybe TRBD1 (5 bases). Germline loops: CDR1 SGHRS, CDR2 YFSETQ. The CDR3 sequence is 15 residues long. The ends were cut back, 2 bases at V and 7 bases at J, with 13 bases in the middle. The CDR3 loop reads CASSFDSLGNSPLHF. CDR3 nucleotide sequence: TGCGCCAGCAGCTTTGACAGTTTGGGGAATTCACCCCTCCACTTT.